The present T cell receptor beta chain was sequenced within a study of blood T cell repertoires in COVID-19. Study summary: COVID-19 samples collected from the United States, Italy and Spain covered acute and convalescent phases. From T cells, B-cell-depleted T cells, or PBMCs came the material, which was cDNA or gDNA.

This CDR3 region has 14 residues. J lost 15 bases, V lost 5 bases, and 12 bases had no gene match. Germline V gives CDR1 MNHEY, CDR2 SMNVEV (reference sequence). Original handling: Reference gene primers were amplified, and this amplification served to estimate nucleated cell counts. Clones were read by immunoSEQ multiplex PCR, and TCRdb kept only the in-frame ones, dropping some. V and J calls and clone size are copied from that table; D and trimming were computed from the DNA. The data contain some 110,000 clones, approximately 86% of them singletons. This receptor was identified in a human donor in a cohort sampled during active COVID-19. The gene calls are TRBV27 and TRBJ1-6, with TRBD1 matching over 8 bases. The sequenced material came from peripheral blood. The CDR3 spells CASSADRGPYLLHF. As DNA, the CDR3 is TGTGCCAGCAGTGCAGACAGGGGCCCCTATCTCCTCCACTTT.